This passage covers 21 T cell receptor beta chains from one sample sequenced in a study of spatial heterogeneity in lung cancer. TCRdb analysed the 5' RACE reads with MiXCR anew, one entry per CDR3 protein. The sample yields 100,000 to 120,000 distinct CDR3 sequences, less than 14% seen once. The sample's time point: blood at routine non-recurrence follow-up after resection. Source: PBMCs, taken at follow-up. The receptors shown here come from a female donor with early-stage non-small cell lung cancer.

This clonotype has a handful of counts. The rearrangement links TRBV25-1 to TRBJ1-1; D is ambiguous. This CDR3 spans 17 amino acids. V was clipped by 4 bases and J by 0 bases, with 18 bases between them. Germline CDR1 is MGHDK and CDR2 is SYGVNS. This chain's CDR3 is CASSAPPSSGLNTEAFF. CDR3 nucleotide sequence: TGTGCCAGCAGTGCCCCTCCCTCTAGCGGGTTGAACACTGAAGCTTTCTTT.

This clonotype was seen more than once but under ten times. J is TRBJ2-5 and V is TRBV30; D unresolved. V dropped 0 bases and J dropped 1 base, with 6 bases sitting between them. The CDR3 sequence is 13 residues long. Germline V gene sequence: CDR1 GTSNPN, CDR2 SVGIG (reference sequence). CDR3 sequence: CAWSVHSQETQYF. The DNA of the CDR3 is TGTGCCTGGAGTGTACACAGCCAAGAGACCCAGTACTTC.

This clonotype was counted a few times. V gene TRBV27 combines with J gene TRBJ1-4, with D uncertain. V lost 0 bases and J 10 bases, leaving 21 bases between the germline ends. The CDR3 spans 17 residues. Germline V gene lookup returns CDR1 MNHEY and CDR2 SMNVEV (reference sequence). The CDR3 coding sequence is TGTGCCAGCAGTTTATCCGCTGCTGCGGCAGAATTCGGAAAACTGTTTTTT. Amino acids: CASSLSAAAAEFGKLFF.

V usage is TRBV12-3 or TRBV12-4 and J usage is TRBJ2-1, with D possibly matching TRBD1 (5 bases). Trimming took 8 bases from V and 9 from J, leaving 20 bases between them. The CDR3 is made up of 14 amino acids. The CDR3 loop is CASAPLSWGAEQFF. The CDR3 region has the DNA TGTGCCAGCGCCCCACTTAGTTGGGGCGCTGAGCAGTTCTTC.

This chain uses TRBV4-1 with TRBJ2-3, with 14 bases fitting TRBD2. V dropped 6 bases and J dropped 1; count of bases not matched to a gene: 3. The CDR3 runs 16 residues. In germline, CDR1 is MGHRA, CDR2 YSYEKL. The CDR3 spells CASRWTSGGRTDTQYF. The CDR3 DNA reads TGCGCCAGCAGGTGGACTAGCGGGGGGCGCACAGATACGCAGTATTTT.

The chain links TRBV5-1 to TRBJ2-5, with a possible D match to TRBD2 (6 bases). The V end was cut by 3 bases, the J end by 5 bases, with 14 bases between. The CDR3 consists of 14 residues. CDR1 is SGHRS, CDR2 YFSETQ, per germline. CDR3 nucleotide sequence: TGCGCCAGCAGCTCGGACGGGGGACGGGAGACCCAGTACTTC. This codes for CASSSDGGRETQYF. Combining the CDR3 with reference TRBV5-1 and TRBJ2-5 gives the whole variable domain KAGVTQTPRYLIKTRGQQVTLSCSPISGHRSVSWYQQTPGQGLQFLFEYFSETQRNKGNFPGRFSGRQFSNSRSEMNVSTLELGDSALYLCASSSDGGRETQYFGPGTRLLVL.

This clonotype was counted ten times or more. The chain joins TRBV6-1 to TRBJ2-7; 10 nucleotides agree with TRBD1. Germline CDR1 and CDR2: MNHNS and SASEGT. The CDR3 contains 15 residues. With 5 bases clipped from V and 1 base from J, the junction kept 5 bases outside the gene matches. For the CDR3, the DNA is TGTGCCAGCAGTCCCCGGACAGGGGGTTCCTACGAGCAGTACGTC. Its translation is CASSPRTGGSYEQYV.

Many counts were recorded for this clonotype. This rearrangement joins TRBV19 to TRBJ1-1, with D unclear. V gave up 10 bases and J gave up 0 bases, with 21 bases separating them. This CDR3 region has 16 residues. Germline V CDR1 and CDR2: LNHDA, SQIVND (reference sequence). The CDR3 coding sequence is TGTGCCACCTCTAGCCCGGCACGAGCCATGAACACTGAAGCTTTCTTT. The encoded protein is CATSSPARAMNTEAFF.

A few counts support this clonotype. The chain combines TRBV6-2 or TRBV6-3 with TRBJ2-2; 7 nucleotides agree with TRBD2. This CDR3 has 15 residues. V gave up 7 bases and J gave up 5 bases; unmatched junction bases: 10. Germline values: CDR1 MNHEY, CDR2 SVGEGT. As DNA, the CDR3 is TGTGCCAGCATTCGGGGCGGGAGAGAGACCGGGGAGCTGTTTTTT. This translates into CASIRGGRETGELFF.

In its sample, this clonotype was seen many times. The chain uses TRBV9 and TRBJ2-3; no definite D call. The CDR3 totals 14 residues. The V end was cut by 0 bases, the J end by 1 base, with 6 bases between. Germline CDR1 is SGDLS and CDR2 is YYNGEE. Here the CDR3 reads CASSVEYRTDTQYF. The CDR3 DNA sequence: TGTGCCAGCAGCGTAGAGTATCGCACAGATACGCAGTATTTT.

This clonotype has a handful of counts. V is TRBV18 and J is TRBJ2-7; the match to TRBD2 covers 12 bases. J lost 6 bases, V lost 3 bases, and 9 bases had no gene match. The CDR3 runs to 16 residues. CDR1 KGHSH and CDR2 LQKENI come from the germline V gene. The CDR3 loop reads CASSPTLAGGTGEQYF. The CDR3 coding sequence is TGTGCCAGCTCACCTACGCTAGCGGGAGGGACGGGCGAGCAGTACTTC.

This chain uses TRBV18 with TRBJ1-2; D unclear. The CDR3 extends over 14 amino acids. CDR1 is KGHSH and CDR2 is LQKENI in the germline V gene. Trimming cost V 2 bases and J 4 bases, with 11 bases left between them. In DNA, the CDR3 is TGTGCCAGCTCACCAGTAGGAGACGGCTATGGCTACACCTTC. Its protein is CASSPVGDGYGYTF.

In this sample, this clonotype turned up a few times. The V call is TRBV6-1, the J call TRBJ2-1, with 9 bases identical to TRBD1. Germline lookup yields CDR1 MNHNS and CDR2 SASEGT. This CDR3 is 18 amino acids long. V gave up 11 bases and J gave up 8 bases; unmatched junction bases: 25. Here the CDR3 DNA reads TGTGCCTGGGGCGGGACAGGGAATCCGAGCGGGCCTGGGGATGAGCAGTTCTTC. Translation gives CAWGGTGNPSGPGDEQFF.

This clonotype has only a few counts. The V call is TRBV2, the J call TRBJ2-7; D gene ambiguous. V was shortened by 6 bases and J by 3 bases, with 6 bases between the two germline ends. CDR3 length: 11 residues. CDR1 SNHLY and CDR2 FYNNEI come from the germline V gene. This CDR3 reads CASRGYYEQYF. The CDR3 DNA follows: TGTGCCAGCAGAGGCTACTACGAGCAGTACTTC.

This clonotype was picked up a small number of times. This chain joins TRBV28 and TRBJ2-1, with TRBD2 matching 7 bases. V was clipped by 4 bases and J by 7 bases; unmatched bases: 7. The CDR3 spans 14 residues. The germline V gene encodes CDR1 MDHEN and CDR2 SYDVKM. The CDR3 DNA is TGTGCCAGCAGTTGGGGGGGAGTAGGAAATGAGCAGTTCTTC. This encodes CASSWGGVGNEQFF.

In its sample, this clonotype was seen a few times. The chain links TRBV15 to TRBJ2-7, with no clear D. CDR1 LNHNV and CDR2 YYDKDF come from the germline V gene (reference sequence). The V end was cut by 3 bases, the J end by 1 base, with 10 bases between. This CDR3 is 14 amino acids long. The CDR3: CATSRVPRSYEQYF. The CDR3 nucleotides are TGTGCCACCAGCAGGGTCCCCAGGTCCTACGAGCAGTACTTC.

The rearrangement joins TRBV7-6 to TRBJ2-5; 9 bases agree with TRBD1. With 5 bases clipped from V and 5 bases from J, the junction kept 3 bases outside the gene matches. This CDR3 has 13 amino acids. From germline, CDR1 is SGHVS and CDR2 FNYEAQ. Written as DNA, the CDR3 is TGTGCCAGCAGCCTAGGGACAGGGGAGACCCAGTACTTC. Amino acid sequence: CASSLGTGETQYF.

The chain employs TRBV18 and TRBJ1-6; D gene ambiguous. The CDR3 runs to 16 residues. V lost 3 bases and J lost 0, with 9 bases in between. The germline V gene has CDR1 KGHSH and CDR2 LQKENI. The CDR3 here is CASSPQASSYNSPLHF. The CDR3 DNA follows: TGTGCCAGCTCACCTCAGGCAAGCTCCTATAATTCACCCCTCCACTTT.

The chain joins TRBV5-1 to TRBJ2-7; 8 bases are shared with TRBD1. The V segment lost 4 bases and the J segment 7 bases; nucleotides outside the gene matches: 7. Germline V lookup: CDR1 SGHRS, CDR2 YFSETQ. There are 13 residues in the CDR3. CDR3 in amino acids: CASSAQGATEQYF. CDR3 in DNA: TGCGCCAGCAGCGCCCAGGGGGCGACTGAGCAGTACTTC.

This chain uses TRBV24-1 with TRBJ2-1; D call uncertain. The CDR3 spans 11 residues. Germline CDR1 reads KGHDR; CDR2 reads SFDVKD. V lost 6 bases, J lost 6 bases, and 5 bases lay in between. CDR3 in DNA: TGTGCCACCAGTTATCTCAATGAGCAGTTCTTC. Amino acid sequence: CATSYLNEQFF.

The rearrangement links TRBV27 to TRBJ2-7; the D gene is possibly TRBD1 (5 bases). From germline, CDR1 is MNHEY and CDR2 SMNVEV (reference sequence). This CDR3 comprises 15 residues. V shed 5 bases and J shed 3 bases, with 17 bases lying between them. In DNA, the CDR3 is TGTGCCAGCAGTAAGGGGCCCGTCATTTTCTACGAGCAGTACTTC. Its protein product is CASSKGPVIFYEQYF.